This T cell receptor beta chain appears in the sequencing data of a study of cytomegalovirus exposure and HLA in healthy donors. Study-level points and caveats: Later, TCR association rates were found to vary by HLA locus, highest for DRB1 and lowest for HLA-C. For TCR beta chains, V- and J-gene trimming was later linked to a missense DCLRE1C variant.

Germline CDR1 SNHLY, CDR2 FYNNEI. The J segment lost 2 bases and the V segment lost 8 bases, leaving 5 bases of the junction unmatched. The CDR3 extends over 13 amino acids. A multiplex PCR was run with 60 Vbeta primers and 13 Jbeta primers. TCRdb's table, derived via immunoSEQ multiplex PCR, lists solely in-frame clones and lacks some. The sample lists 150,000 to 200,000 clones; 80% to 90% were seen once. As concerns this clone: The antigen is undetermined.

The donors comprised healthy bone marrow donors. Unrecorded immune exposures were likely, despite nominal health at sampling. Sequencing was performed on PBMCs. The TCR was taken from a middle-aged man in good health and CMV-seropositive. This chain uses TRBV2 with TRBJ1-2; 7 positions agree with TRBD1. The CDR3 sequence is CASDDRANYGYTF. The CDR3 region has the DNA TGTGCCAGCGATGACAGGGCAAACTATGGCTACACCTTC.